One and the same sample provided the 22 T cell receptor beta chains below, sequenced in a study of cytomegalovirus exposure and HLA in healthy donors. A multiplex PCR was run with 60 Vbeta primers and 13 Jbeta primers. The protocol was immunoSEQ multiplex PCR, while the TCRdb copy is restricted to in-frame clones and leaves out a portion. The table includes about 130,000 clones, about 80% detected once. Sequenced input: PBMCs. The receptors shown here come from a middle-aged woman in good health and CMV-seronegative.

The CDR3 coding sequence is TGTGCGAGCGGGGGGGATTACAATGAGCAGTTCTTC. It encodes CASGGDYNEQFF. The V and J genes are TRBV2 and TRBJ2-1; 10 nucleotides align to TRBD2. The CDR3 has 12 amino acids. The germline V gene encodes CDR1 SNHLY and CDR2 FYNNEI.

V usage is TRBV5-1 and J usage is TRBJ1-4; 7 bases line up with TRBD1. Trimming cost V 3 bases and J 3 bases; bases outside gene matches: 2. Germline V lookup: CDR1 SGHRS, CDR2 YFSETQ. The CDR3 loop spans 14 amino acids. This CDR3 is CASSWGTANEKLFF. In DNA form, the CDR3 reads TGCGCCAGCAGCTGGGGGACAGCTAATGAAAAACTGTTTTTT.

The V call is TRBV7-9, the J call TRBJ1-2, with D possibly matching TRBD1 (5 bases). The CDR3 consists of 12 residues. Germline CDR1 is SEHNR and CDR2 is FQNEAQ (reference sequence). Trimming left V 5 bases short and J 6 bases short, with 10 bases between. The CDR3 nucleotides are TGTGCCAGCAGCCCCCAGACAGATGGCTACACCTTC. Translating it yields CASSPQTDGYTF.

The J gene is TRBJ2-3, the V gene TRBV6-4, with TRBD2 as a possible D gene (7 bases). V dropped 2 bases and J dropped 5 bases, with 11 bases sitting between them. The CDR3 is 14 amino acids. Germline CDR1 reads MRHNA; CDR2 reads SNTAGT. The CDR3 sequence: CASSDGGGGDTQYF. The CDR3, as DNA: TGTGCCAGCAGTGACGGGGGGGGCGGAGATACGCAGTATTTT.

The chain combines TRBV7-3 with TRBJ2-5, with D perhaps TRBD2 (5 bases). This CDR3 has 13 amino acids. CDR1 SGHTA and CDR2 FQGTGA come from the germline V gene. V lost 5 bases and J 1 base, leaving 8 bases between the germline ends. The DNA for the CDR3 is TGTGCCAGCAGCCCGGGATTCCAAGAGACCCAGTACTTC. Amino acids: CASSPGFQETQYF.

This clone was seen once. The CDR3: CAISGQGHTDTQYF. CDR3 DNA: TGTGCCATCAGTGGACAGGGACACACAGATACGCAGTATTTT. This chain uses TRBV10-3 with TRBJ2-3; 7 positions match TRBD1. With 4 bases clipped from V and 2 bases from J, the junction kept 3 bases outside the gene matches. The CDR3 extends over 14 amino acids. The germline gives CDR1 ENHRY, CDR2 SYGVKD.

The gene calls are TRBV27 and TRBJ2-1; 13 bases align to TRBD2. CDR1 and CDR2 from the germline V gene are MNHEY and SMNVEV (reference sequence). The junction had 7 bases not matched to a gene; V was cut back by 5 bases and J by 9 bases. The CDR3 is made up of 15 amino acids. As DNA, the CDR3 is TGTGCCAGCAGTCCAGGACTAGCGGGAGCGGGTGAGCAGTTCTTC. Protein product: CASSPGLAGAGEQFF.

CDR3 region: CASSRQGNTEAFF. In DNA form, the CDR3 reads TGTGCCAGTAGTAGACAGGGAAACACTGAAGCTTTCTTT. The rearrangement links TRBV19 to TRBJ1-1; 7 bases map to TRBD1. The CDR3 consists of 13 residues. Germline V gene sequence: CDR1 LNHDA, CDR2 SQIVND (reference sequence). Germline trimming cut 4 bases from V and 2 bases from J; bases unmatched to any gene: 1.

This clone was detected only once. This chain connects TRBV6-1 to TRBJ1-6, with D unclear. The V gene's germline CDR1 is MNHNS and CDR2 SASEGT. Trimming cost V 3 bases and J 4 bases, with 10 bases left between them. CDR3 length equals 15 residues. The CDR3 coding sequence is TGTGCCAGCAGTGACCACGGAGAATATAATTCACCCCTCCACTTT. Residues: CASSDHGEYNSPLHF.

This clone was seen only a few times. The genes are TRBV19 and TRBJ1-1; D gene uncertain. Between the trimmed V and J ends, which lost 4 bases and 2 bases, there was a span of 5 bases. Germline V gives CDR1 LNHDA, CDR2 SQIVND (reference sequence). The CDR3 length is 12 residues. CDR3 DNA sequence: TGTGCCAGTAGTACCCTAAACACTGAAGCTTTCTTT. Protein: CASSTLNTEAFF.

The chain is built from TRBV7-2 and TRBJ2-7; possible D gene TRBD1, 5 bases. Germline values: CDR1 SGHTA, CDR2 FQGNSA. V shed 5 bases and J shed 2 bases, with 13 bases lying between them. This CDR3 region has 14 residues. Written as DNA, the CDR3 is TGTGCCAGCAGCCCAGGGAACAGAGCCTACGAGCAGTACTTC. Amino acid sequence: CASSPGNRAYEQYF. Full variable domain (rest looked up from reference TRBV7-2 and TRBJ2-7): GAGVSQSPSNKVTEKGKDVELRCDPISGHTALYWYRQSLGQGLEFLIYFQGNSAPDKSGLPSDRFSAERTGGSVSTLTIQRTQQEDSAVYLCASSPGNRAYEQYFGPGTRLTVT.

The V and J genes are TRBV4-1 and TRBJ1-4; 7 nucleotides line up with TRBD1. This CDR3 comprises 17 residues. Germline trimming cut 0 bases from V and 0 bases from J; bases unmatched to any gene: 4. In germline, CDR1 is MGHRA, CDR2 YSYEKL. This CDR3 reads CASSQDPGGTTNEKLFF. The CDR3 nucleotides read TGCGCCAGCAGCCAAGATCCAGGGGGTACAACTAATGAAAAACTGTTTTTT.

This clone showed up just a few times. The chain joins TRBV5-6 to TRBJ1-5; D is possibly TRBD1 (5 bases). This CDR3 contains 13 residues. V was shortened by 4 bases and J by 7 bases, with 12 bases between the two germline ends. The germline V gene has CDR1 SGHDT and CDR2 YYEEEE. The CDR3, as DNA: TGTGCCAGCAGCCGGGGGTCTGGACAGCCCCAGCATTTT. This codes for CASSRGSGQPQHF.

The V and J genes are TRBV7-6 and TRBJ2-7, with 12 positions matching TRBD2. J gave up 4 bases and V 1 base, and 5 bases lay outside the gene matches. Germline CDR1 SGHVS, CDR2 FNYEAQ. The CDR3 loop spans 16 amino acids. The CDR3 bases are TGTGCCAGCAGCTTAGGACTAGCGGGAGAAGAGTACGAGCAGTACTTC. Protein product: CASSLGLAGEEYEQYF.

The chain uses TRBV2 and TRBJ1-2, with 8 nucleotides matching TRBD1. There are 12 residues in the CDR3. J was trimmed by 4 bases and V by 6 bases; bases with no gene match: 1. Germline V gene lookup returns CDR1 SNHLY and CDR2 FYNNEI. The CDR3 sequence is CASSGQGYGYTF. As DNA, the CDR3 is TGTGCCAGCAGCGGACAGGGCTATGGCTACACCTTC.

This clone was picked up a small number of times. The chain joins TRBV5-1 to TRBJ1-4; TRBD1 agrees at 8 bases. V gave up 5 bases and J gave up 6 bases; unmatched junction bases: 6. This CDR3 spans 14 amino acids. Germline assignment: CDR1 SGHRS and CDR2 YFSETQ. The CDR3 DNA follows: TGCGCCAGCAGGCCCCAGGGGGCTGATGAAAAACTGTTTTTT. Translating gives CASRPQGADEKLFF.

The chain carries TRBV11-2 and TRBJ2-7; the D gene is possibly TRBD2 (6 bases). Germline-derived CDR1 and CDR2 are SGHAT and FQNNGV. CDR3 length: 14 amino acids. Trimming removed 1 base from V and 2 bases from J, with 9 bases in between. The CDR3 sequence is CASSLALATYEQYF. The DNA for the CDR3 is TGTGCCAGCAGCTTAGCTCTAGCGACCTACGAGCAGTACTTC. The variable domain in full, with the rest retrieved from reference TRBV11-2 and TRBJ2-7, is EAGVAQSPRYKIIEKRQSVAFWCNPISGHATLYWYQQILGQGPKLLIQFQNNGVVDDSQLPKDRFSAERLKGVDSTLKIQPAKLEDSAVYLCASSLALATYEQYFGPGTRLTVT.

This clone was seen just once. The chain links TRBV7-9 to TRBJ2-2; 7 bases line up with TRBD1. The ends lost 8 bases at V and 0 bases at J; junction bases unmatched: 6. The CDR3 has 15 residues. Germline V lookup: CDR1 SEHNR, CDR2 FQNEAQ (reference sequence). CDR3 region: CASLRDSANTGELFF. CDR3 in DNA: TGTGCCAGCTTGAGGGACAGCGCGAACACCGGGGAGCTGTTTTTT.

This clone was seen a few times. This chain uses TRBV18 with TRBJ1-3; D gene ambiguous. The germline gives CDR1 KGHSH, CDR2 LQKENI. The CDR3 is 14 residues long. The germline V and J ends were trimmed by 1 base and 3 bases, with 7 bases remaining between them. The CDR3 nucleotides are TGTGCCAGCTCACCACTACAGAATGGAAACACCATATATTTT. This translates into CASSPLQNGNTIYF.

In DNA, the CDR3 is TGTGCCAGCAGCTCCGGGACAGCGGGCTATTACGAGCAGTACTTC. It codes for CASSSGTAGYYEQYF. The chain employs TRBV5-4 and TRBJ2-7, with a weak D call TRBD1 (7 bases). V was clipped by 3 bases and J by 4 bases, with 17 bases between them. The CDR3 has 15 residues. CDR1 SGHNT and CDR2 YYREEE come from the germline V gene (reference sequence).

V gene TRBV9 combines with J gene TRBJ1-4, with a possible D match to TRBD1 (6 bases). The V and J ends lost 4 bases and 8 bases respectively, with 15 bases between them. This CDR3 comprises 14 residues. Per germline, CDR1 SGDLS and CDR2 YYNGEE. The CDR3 sequence is CASSPRGQNEKLFF. CDR3 nucleotides: TGTGCCAGCAGCCCGAGGGGACAAAACGAAAAACTGTTTTTT.

The chain combines TRBV29-1 with TRBJ2-5; tentative D call: TRBD1 (5 bases). The J call may be in error: the DNA end matches TRBJ2-7 better. Germline loops: CDR1 SQVTM, CDR2 ANQGSEA. The CDR3 covers 17 residues. The CDR3 sequence: CSVGVSGRAVPGYEQYF. The CDR3 nucleotides are TGCAGCGTTGGGGTGTCTGGCAGGGCGGTCCCCGGATACGAGCAGTACTTC.